This T cell receptor beta chain was recovered during a study of technical replicates of blood from a handful of donors. TCRdb keeps only in-frame clones here, not all; method: immunoSEQ multiplex PCR. This table holds 65,000 to 90,000 clones, 90% to 95% found once. The ends lost 11 bases at V and 2 bases at J; junction bases unmatched: 6. Germline CDR1 ENHRY, CDR2 SYGVKD. The CDR3 has 12 amino acids. This receptor was obtained from a human donor in good health. What was sequenced was T cells isolated from PBMCs. The gene calls are TRBV10-3 and TRBJ2-7, with TRBD1 matching over 7 bases. This CDR3 reads CAVRDSAYEQYF. CDR3 bases: TGTGCCGTCCGGGACAGTGCCTACGAGCAGTACTTC.